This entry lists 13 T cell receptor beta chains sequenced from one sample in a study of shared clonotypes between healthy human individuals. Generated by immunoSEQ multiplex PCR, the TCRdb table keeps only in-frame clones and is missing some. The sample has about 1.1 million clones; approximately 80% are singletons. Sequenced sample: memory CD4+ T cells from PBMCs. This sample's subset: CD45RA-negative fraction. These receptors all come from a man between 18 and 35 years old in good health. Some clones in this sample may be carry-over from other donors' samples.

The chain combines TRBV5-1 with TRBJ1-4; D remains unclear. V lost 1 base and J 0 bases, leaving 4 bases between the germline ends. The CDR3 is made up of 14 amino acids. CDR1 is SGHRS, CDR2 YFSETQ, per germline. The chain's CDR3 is CASSLTATNEKLFF. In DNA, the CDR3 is TGCGCCAGCAGCTTGACAGCAACTAATGAAAAACTGTTTTTT.

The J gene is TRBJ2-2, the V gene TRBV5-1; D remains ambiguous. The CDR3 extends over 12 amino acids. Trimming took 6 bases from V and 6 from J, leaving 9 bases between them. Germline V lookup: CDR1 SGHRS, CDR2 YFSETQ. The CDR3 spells CASNLNAGELFF. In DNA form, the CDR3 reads TGCGCCAGCAACCTAAACGCCGGGGAGCTGTTTTTT. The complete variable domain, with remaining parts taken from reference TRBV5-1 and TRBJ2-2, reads KAGVTQTPRYLIKTRGQQVTLSCSPISGHRSVSWYQQTPGQGLQFLFEYFSETQRNKGNFPGRFSGRQFSNSRSEMNVSTLELGDSALYLCASNLNAGELFFGEGSRLTVL.

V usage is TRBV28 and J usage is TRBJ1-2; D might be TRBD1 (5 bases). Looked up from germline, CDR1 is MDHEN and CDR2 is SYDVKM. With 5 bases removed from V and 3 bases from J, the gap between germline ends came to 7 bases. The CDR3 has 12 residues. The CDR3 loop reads CASSRDHYGYTF. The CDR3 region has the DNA TGTGCCAGCAGTCGGGACCACTATGGCTACACCTTC.

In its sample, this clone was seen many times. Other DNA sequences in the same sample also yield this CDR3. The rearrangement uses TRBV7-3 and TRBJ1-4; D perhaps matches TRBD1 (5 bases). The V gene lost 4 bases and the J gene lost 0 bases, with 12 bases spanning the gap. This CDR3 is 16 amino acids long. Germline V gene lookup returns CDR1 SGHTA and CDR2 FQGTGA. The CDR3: CASSSRDPATNEKLFF. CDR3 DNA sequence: TGTGCCAGCAGCTCTCGGGACCCTGCAACTAATGAAAAACTGTTTTTT.

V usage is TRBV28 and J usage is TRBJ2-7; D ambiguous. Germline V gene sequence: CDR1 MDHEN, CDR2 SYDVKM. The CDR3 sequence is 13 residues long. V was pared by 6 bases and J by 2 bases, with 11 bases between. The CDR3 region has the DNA TGTGCCAGCAGCTTCCTAGGACCCTACGAGCAGTACTTC. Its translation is CASSFLGPYEQYF. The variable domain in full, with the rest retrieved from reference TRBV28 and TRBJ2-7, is DVKVTQSSRYLVKRTGEKVFLECVQDMDHENMFWYRQDPGLGLRLIYFSYDVKMKEKGDIPEGYSVSREKKERFSLILESASTNQTSMYLCASSFLGPYEQYFGPGTRLTVT.

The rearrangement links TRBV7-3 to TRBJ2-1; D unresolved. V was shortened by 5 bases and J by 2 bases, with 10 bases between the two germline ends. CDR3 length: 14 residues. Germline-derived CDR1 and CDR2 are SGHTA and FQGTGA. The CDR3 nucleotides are TGTGCCAGCAGCCCCAACCTAGCCTACAATGAGCAGTTCTTC. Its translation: CASSPNLAYNEQFF.

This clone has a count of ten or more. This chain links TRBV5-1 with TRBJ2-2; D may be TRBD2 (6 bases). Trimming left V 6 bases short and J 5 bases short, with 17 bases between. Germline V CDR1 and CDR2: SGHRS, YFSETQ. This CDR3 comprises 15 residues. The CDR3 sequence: CASTEDPGSTGELFF. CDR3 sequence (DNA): TGCGCCAGCACTGAAGATCCCGGGAGTACCGGGGAGCTGTTTTTT. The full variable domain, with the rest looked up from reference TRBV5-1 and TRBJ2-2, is KAGVTQTPRYLIKTRGQQVTLSCSPISGHRSVSWYQQTPGQGLQFLFEYFSETQRNKGNFPGRFSGRQFSNSRSEMNVSTLELGDSALYLCASTEDPGSTGELFFGEGSRLTVL.

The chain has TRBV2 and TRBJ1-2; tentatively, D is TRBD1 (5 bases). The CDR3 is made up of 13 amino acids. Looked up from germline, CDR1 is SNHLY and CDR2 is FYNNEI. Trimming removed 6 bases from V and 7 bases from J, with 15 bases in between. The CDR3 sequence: CASSDRGPGGYTF. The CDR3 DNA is TGTGCCAGCAGCGACCGGGGCCCCGGTGGCTACACCTTC.

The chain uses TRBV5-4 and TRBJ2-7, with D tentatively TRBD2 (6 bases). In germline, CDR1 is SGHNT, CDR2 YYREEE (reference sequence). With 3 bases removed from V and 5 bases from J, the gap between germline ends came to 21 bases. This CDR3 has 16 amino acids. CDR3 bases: TGTGCCAGCAGCTCCCGACCGGATTTCATAGCGGACGAGCAGTACTTC. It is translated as CASSSRPDFIADEQYF.

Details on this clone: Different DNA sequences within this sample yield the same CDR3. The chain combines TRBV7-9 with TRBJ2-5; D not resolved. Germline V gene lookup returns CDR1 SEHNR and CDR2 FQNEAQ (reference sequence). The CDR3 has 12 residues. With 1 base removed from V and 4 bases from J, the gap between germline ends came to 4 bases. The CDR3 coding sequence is TGTGCCAGCAGCTTAGTGGCAGAGACCCAGTACTTC. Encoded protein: CASSLVAETQYF.

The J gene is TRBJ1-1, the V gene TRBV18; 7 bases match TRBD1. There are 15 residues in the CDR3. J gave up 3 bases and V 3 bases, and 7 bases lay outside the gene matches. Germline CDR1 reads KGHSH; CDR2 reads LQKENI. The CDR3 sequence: CASSPLGQLDTEAFF. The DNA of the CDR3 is TGTGCCAGCTCACCCCTGGGACAGTTGGACACTGAAGCTTTCTTT.

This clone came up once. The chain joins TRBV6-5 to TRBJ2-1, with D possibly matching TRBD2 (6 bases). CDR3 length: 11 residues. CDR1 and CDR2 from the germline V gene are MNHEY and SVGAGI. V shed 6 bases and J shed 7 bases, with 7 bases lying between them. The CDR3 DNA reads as TGTGCCAGCAGGCGGGATAATGAGCAGTTCTTC. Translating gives CASRRDNEQFF.

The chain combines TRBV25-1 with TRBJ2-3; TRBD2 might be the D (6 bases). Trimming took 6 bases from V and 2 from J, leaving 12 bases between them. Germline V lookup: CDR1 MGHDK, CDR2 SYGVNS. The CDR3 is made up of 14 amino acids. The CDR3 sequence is CASSGTLATDTQYF. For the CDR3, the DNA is TGTGCCAGCAGCGGGACTTTGGCCACAGATACGCAGTATTTT.